This record concerns one TCR beta chain sequence. The data derive from a study of T-cell memory formation after mild COVID-19. Trimming shortened V by 1 base and J by 6 bases, and 11 bases separated the two germline ends. Germline loops: CDR1 SGHAT, CDR2 FQNNGV. CDR3 length: 14 amino acids. TCRdb processed the 5' RACE reads anew with MiXCR; each CDR3 protein has one entry. Here the sample spans around 410,000 distinct CDR3 sequences, about 22% being singletons. The genes are TRBV11-2 and TRBJ2-3; possible D gene TRBD1, 5 bases. Sequencing was performed on PBMCs or a T cell subset sorted from them (not recorded which). The clonotype was recovered from an adult woman who had mild COVID-19 (a few samples of this study predate the infection). Cell type and time point are not known. The CDR3 DNA is TGTGCCAGCAGCTTAGGACAGAGGAGCGATACGCAGTATTTT. This encodes CASSLGQRSDTQYF. The whole variable domain, filled in from reference TRBV11-2 and TRBJ2-3, reads EAGVAQSPRYKIIEKRQSVAFWCNPISGHATLYWYQQILGQGPKLLIQFQNNGVVDDSQLPKDRFSAERLKGVDSTLKIQPAKLEDSAVYLCASSLGQRSDTQYFGPGTRLTVL.